This T cell receptor (beta chain) emerged from a study of cytomegalovirus exposure and HLA in healthy donors. V lost 6 bases to trimming and J lost 0 bases, with 15 bases between them. Germline V gene sequence: CDR1 LNHNV, CDR2 YYDKDF (reference sequence). The CDR3 length is 15 residues. The PCR had 60 Vbeta and 13 Jbeta primers. The protocol was immunoSEQ multiplex PCR, while the TCRdb copy is restricted to in-frame clones and leaves out a portion. The table lists about 120,000 clones, around 80% of them singletons. This receptor was identified in a woman aged 40-49 years in good health and CMV-seropositive. What was sequenced was PBMCs. The V gene is TRBV15, the J gene TRBJ2-7; D gene ambiguous. Written as DNA, the CDR3 is TGTGCCACCAGAGATCCCAGGTCCTTCTCCTACGAGCAGTACTTC. This gives the protein CATRDPRSFSYEQYF.